This TCR beta chain was found in a study of T cell responses to AZD1222 COVID-19 vaccine. The assay was immunoSEQ multiplex PCR, and TCRdb's table has in-frame clones only and misses some. The profile shows approximately 120,000 clones, around 87% of them singletons. The starting material was peripheral blood, obtained 28 days after the second AZD1222 dose. This clonotype was obtained from an adult who received the AZD1222 COVID-19 vaccine.

CDR3 in amino acids: CASSLTLLAGGGTDTQYF. CDR3 nucleotides: TGTGCCAGCAGTTTAACCCTACTAGCGGGAGGAGGCACAGATACGCAGTATTTT. The genes are TRBV27 and TRBJ2-3; 12 nucleotides match TRBD2. Per the germline V gene, CDR1 is MNHEY and CDR2 is SMNVEV (reference sequence). This CDR3 is 18 amino acids long. The junction had 7 bases not matched to a gene; V was cut back by 2 bases and J by 1 base.